This entry features one T cell receptor beta chain sequence. Its antigen is unidentified. The table came from immunoSEQ multiplex PCR; TCRdb's copy has only in-frame clones and leaves some out. The sample has about 2.1 million clones, around 93% seen once; the top ten hold around 1.7%. Naive CD8 cells lacked CD45RO, underwent positive selection for CCR7 and left out terminally differentiated effector memory CD45RA+ cells. This entry is derived from a study of shared clonotypes between healthy human individuals. Study results and limitations: Since donors were few, the genetic and exposure-history diversity represented was limited.

The V segment lost 5 bases and the J segment 1 base; nucleotides outside the gene matches: 10. The CDR3 is 16 amino acids. CDR1 SGHNT and CDR2 YENEEA come from the germline V gene. J is TRBJ2-7 and V is TRBV11-3, with 8 bases fitting TRBD1. Sequencing was performed on naive CD8+ T cells from PBMCs. The TCR was taken from a man in his late teens or twenties in good health. Some clones in this sample may be carry-over from other donors' samples. The CDR3 bases are TGTGCCAGCAGCCCAAGGACAGGGAAGGAGTCCTACGAGCAGTACTTC. Encoded protein: CASSPRTGKESYEQYF.